This T cell receptor beta chain originates from a study of tumor-infiltrating lymphocytes in oesophageal squamous cell carcinoma. TCRdb processed the PCR reads anew with MiXCR; each CDR3 protein has one entry. The sample shows roughly 19,000 distinct CDR3 sequences, roughly two fifths of them seen only once. Deletions cut 4 bases from V and 6 bases from J, with 10 bases between. This CDR3 comprises 12 residues. CDR1 and CDR2 from the germline V gene are SQVTM and ANQGSEA. The TCR was taken from a male donor with esophageal squamous cell carcinoma. Sequencing used esophageal tumor tissue. The rearrangement links TRBV29-1 to TRBJ2-1; D possibly uses TRBD1 or TRBD2 (5 bases each). The DNA of the CDR3 is TGCAGCGTTGCCGGGACCCCCAATGAGCAGTTCTTC. Protein sequence: CSVAGTPNEQFF.